Following are 15 T cell receptor beta chains from one sample sequenced in a study of T-cell memory formation after mild COVID-19. TCRdb fed the 5' RACE reads into MiXCR, producing one record per CDR3 protein. The sample yields about 430,000 distinct CDR3 sequences, approximately 25% seen once. Material for sequencing was PBMCs or a T cell subset sorted from them (not recorded which). The origin of the receptors is an adult woman who had mild COVID-19 (a few samples of this study predate the infection). Cell type and time point are not known.

This clonotype has only a few counts. The chain carries TRBV18 and TRBJ2-3, with TRBD2 identical over 7 bases. The J segment lost 4 bases and the V segment lost 0 bases, leaving 7 bases of the junction unmatched. There are 16 residues in the CDR3. Germline CDR1 and CDR2: KGHSH and LQKENI. The CDR3 sequence is CASSPPGGGFPDTQYF. The CDR3 DNA follows: TGTGCCAGCTCACCACCGGGCGGGGGTTTTCCAGATACGCAGTATTTT.

J is TRBJ2-7 and V is TRBV6-5, with D possibly matching TRBD2 (5 bases). This CDR3 has 15 residues. Germline V gene lookup returns CDR1 MNHEY and CDR2 SVGAGI. V was pared by 5 bases and J by 2 bases, with 16 bases between. The CDR3 loop reads CASSVTSSTPYEQYF. The CDR3 DNA reads as TGTGCCAGCAGTGTAACTAGTTCGACCCCCTACGAGCAGTACTTC.

The rearrangement uses TRBV4-2 and TRBJ2-7; TRBD2 is a possible D gene (5 bases). The V end lost 3 bases, the J end lost 2 bases, and 11 bases lay between the germline ends. This CDR3 spans 14 amino acids. CDR1 is LGHNA and CDR2 is YNFKEQ in the germline V gene. As DNA, the CDR3 is TGTGCCAGCAGCCAGGAGGACGGAGCCTACGAGCAGTACTTC. Its translation is CASSQEDGAYEQYF.

This chain connects TRBV20-1 to TRBJ1-3; D is uncertain. CDR1 is DFQATT and CDR2 is SNEGSKA in the germline V gene (reference sequence). The CDR3 covers 16 residues. With 2 bases removed from V and 2 bases from J, the gap between germline ends came to 16 bases. The CDR3 DNA is TGCAGTGCTAGACCGTTCACGCCGGACCCTGGAAACACCATATATTTT. Its protein product is CSARPFTPDPGNTIYF.

This chain links TRBV11-2 with TRBJ2-5, with D uncertain. This CDR3 is built from 13 residues. Germline loops: CDR1 SGHAT, CDR2 FQNNGV. The germline V and J ends were trimmed by 6 bases and 1 base, with 9 bases remaining between them. As DNA, the CDR3 is TGTGCCAGCAGACCCGTGTCCCAAGAGACCCAGTACTTC. This sequence encodes CASRPVSQETQYF.

This chain links TRBV30 with TRBJ2-1; D call uncertain. This CDR3 is built from 11 residues. Germline V gene sequence: CDR1 GTSNPN, CDR2 SVGIG (reference sequence). Trimming pared 2 bases from V and 7 bases from J, leaving 6 bases between. The CDR3 sequence is CAWSTRNEQFF. The CDR3 coding sequence is TGTGCCTGGAGTACTCGGAATGAGCAGTTCTTC.

This clonotype showed up just a few times. The chain uses TRBV2 and TRBJ1-3, with 8 bases matching TRBD1. Germline V gives CDR1 SNHLY, CDR2 FYNNEI. The CDR3 has 14 residues. V gave up 6 bases and J gave up 6 bases; unmatched junction bases: 7. The CDR3 coding sequence is TGTGCCAGCAGGGAACAGGGGGAAGAAAACACCATATATTTT. Protein sequence: CASREQGEENTIYF.

This clonotype was counted only a few times. The chain is built from TRBV7-7 and TRBJ2-5, with 9 bases aligning to TRBD2. CDR3 length equals 14 residues. Germline V gene lookup returns CDR1 SSHAT and CDR2 FNYEAQ (reference sequence). The junction had 5 bases not matched to a gene; V was cut back by 4 bases and J by 5 bases. In DNA, the CDR3 is TGTGCCAGCAGCTCTAGCGGGGCCAAGGAGACCCAGTACTTC. It translates to CASSSSGAKETQYF.

The V call is TRBV20-1, the J call TRBJ2-3; the match to TRBD2 covers 8 bases. This CDR3 is built from 15 residues. The germline CDR1 and CDR2 sequences are DFQATT and SNEGSKA (reference sequence). Unmatched junction bases numbered 10, after V lost 6 bases and J lost 2 bases. CDR3 sequence reads: CSAPAAGGSTDTQYF. The CDR3 DNA sequence: TGCAGTGCCCCCGCCGCGGGAGGTTCCACAGATACGCAGTATTTT.

This clonotype was detected only a few times. The CDR3 nucleotides are TGTGCCAGCAGCGAGGGAGGTTTACACAATGAGCAGTTCTTC. It is translated as CASSEGGLHNEQFF. This chain joins TRBV5-5 and TRBJ2-1; D is perhaps TRBD2 (6 bases). CDR3 length equals 14 residues. V shed 4 bases and J shed 5 bases, with 13 bases lying between them. Germline CDR1 and CDR2: SGHKS and YYEKEE (reference sequence).

This chain connects TRBV28 to TRBJ1-2; unclear D gene. Germline CDR1 and CDR2: MDHEN and SYDVKM. Deletions cut 6 bases from V and 4 bases from J, with 18 bases between. The CDR3 length is 15 residues. This CDR3 reads CASRQSTGFFYGYTF. The CDR3 region has the DNA TGTGCCAGCAGGCAGTCTACGGGGTTTTTCTATGGCTACACCTTC.

The chain has TRBV12-3 or TRBV12-4 and TRBJ1-5; D is ambiguous. The CDR3 loop spans 13 amino acids. With 3 bases removed from V and 4 bases from J, the gap between germline ends came to 7 bases. CDR3 amino acids: CASSFQKNQPQHF. In nucleotides, the CDR3 is TGTGCCAGCAGTTTTCAGAAAAATCAGCCCCAGCATTTT.

This clonotype has just a few counts. The rearrangement uses TRBV7-8 and TRBJ1-1; D not certain. Germline-derived CDR1 and CDR2 are SGHVS and FQNEAQ. V was cut by 10 bases and J by 0 bases, with 9 bases left in between. The CDR3 consists of 12 residues. The CDR3 region has the DNA TGTGCCATTCGGATACTGAACACTGAAGCTTTCTTT. Its protein product is CAIRILNTEAFF.

This rearrangement joins TRBV5-5 to TRBJ1-2; possibly TRBD1 for D (5 bases). The ends were cut back, 2 bases at V and 3 bases at J, with 8 bases in the middle. The germline V gene has CDR1 SGHKS and CDR2 YYEKEE (reference sequence). The CDR3 runs to 13 residues. The CDR3 loop is CASSFGRDYGYTF. The CDR3 region has the DNA TGTGCCAGCAGCTTTGGCAGGGACTATGGCTACACCTTC. The variable domain in full, with the rest retrieved from reference TRBV5-5 and TRBJ1-2, is DAGVTQSPTHLIKTRGQQVTLRCSPISGHKSVSWYQQVLGQGPQFIFQYYEKEERGRGNFPDRFSARQFPNYSSELNVNALLLGDSALYLCASSFGRDYGYTFGSGTRLTVV.

The rearrangement links TRBV7-9 to TRBJ1-2; 11 nucleotides line up with TRBD1. V dropped 5 bases and J dropped 3; count of bases not matched to a gene: 5. Germline V CDR1 and CDR2: SEHNR, FQNEAQ (reference sequence). The CDR3 sequence is 15 residues long. The CDR3 sequence: CASSQWDRGYYGYTF. As DNA, the CDR3 is TGTGCCAGCAGCCAATGGGACAGGGGGTACTATGGCTACACCTTC.